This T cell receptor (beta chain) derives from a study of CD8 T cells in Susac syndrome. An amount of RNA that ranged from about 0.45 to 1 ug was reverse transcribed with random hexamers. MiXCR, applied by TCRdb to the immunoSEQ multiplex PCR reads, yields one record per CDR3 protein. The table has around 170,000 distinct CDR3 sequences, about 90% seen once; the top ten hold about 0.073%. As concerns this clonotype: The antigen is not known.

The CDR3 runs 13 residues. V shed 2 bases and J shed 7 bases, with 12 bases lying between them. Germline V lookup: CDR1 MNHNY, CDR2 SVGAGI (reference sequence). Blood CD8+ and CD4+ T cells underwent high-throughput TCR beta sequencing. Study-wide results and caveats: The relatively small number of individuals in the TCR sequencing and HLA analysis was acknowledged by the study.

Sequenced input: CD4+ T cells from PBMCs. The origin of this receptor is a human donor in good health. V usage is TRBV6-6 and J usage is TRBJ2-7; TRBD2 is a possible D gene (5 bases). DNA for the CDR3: TGTGCCAGCAGTTACGGTGGGAGTGGGGAGCAGTACTTC. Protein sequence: CASSYGGSGEQYF.